This passage covers 30 T cell receptor beta chains from one sample sequenced in a study of identical twins. TCRdb processed the 5' RACE reads anew with MiXCR; each CDR3 protein has one entry. The table has approximately 1.8 million distinct CDR3 sequences, 25% to 35% seen once; the top ten hold roughly 0.3%. Sequences were obtained from cord blood. All receptors derive from a newborn girl in good health.

For the CDR3, the DNA is TGCGCCAGCAGCCAAGTATCGGGTCAGCCCCAGCATTTT. It is translated as CASSQVSGQPQHF. The chain carries TRBV4-1 and TRBJ1-5; D is ambiguous. Germline V lookup: CDR1 MGHRA, CDR2 YSYEKL. The CDR3 runs to 13 residues. Trimming pared 1 base from V and 6 bases from J, leaving 7 bases between.

This clonotype has only a few counts. The rearrangement joins TRBV6-1 to TRBJ2-7; no definite D call. Germline CDR1 MNHNS, CDR2 SASEGT. Trimming left V 4 bases short and J 5 bases short, with 9 bases between. CDR3 size: 12 residues. The chain's CDR3 is CASSADNHEQYF. CDR3 DNA: TGTGCCAGCAGTGCAGATAACCACGAGCAGTACTTC.

This chain connects TRBV25-1 to TRBJ1-2; unclear D gene. Trimming cost V 3 bases and J 6 bases, with 17 bases left between them. This CDR3 is 15 amino acids long. Germline CDR1 MGHDK, CDR2 SYGVNS. CDR3 sequence reads: CASSDVNGGIHGYTF. CDR3 nucleotide sequence: TGTGCCAGCAGTGACGTAAATGGAGGGATCCATGGCTACACCTTC.

A few counts support this clonotype. This chain joins TRBV2 and TRBJ1-2; no definite D call. Deletions cut 0 bases from V and 1 base from J, with 9 bases between. Germline assignment: CDR1 SNHLY and CDR2 FYNNEI. CDR3 length: 15 residues. CDR3 region: CASSEAPGVNYGYTF. As DNA, the CDR3 is TGTGCCAGCAGTGAAGCGCCCGGAGTTAACTATGGCTACACCTTC.

This clonotype was seen ten or more times. The CDR3 coding sequence is TGTGCCACCAGTGAGGGTGGCACAGATACGCAGTATTTT. Translated: CATSEGGTDTQYF. The V gene is TRBV24-1, the J gene TRBJ2-3; D not resolved. The CDR3 extends over 13 amino acids. CDR1 KGHDR and CDR2 SFDVKD come from the germline V gene. V lost 4 bases, J lost 1 base, and 5 bases lay in between.

As regards this clonotype: At one of its ends the junction is not consistent with the germline gene, which may arise from a read error. This chain connects TRBV6-2 or TRBV6-3 to TRBJ2-1; possible D gene TRBD2, 6 bases. The germline V gene has CDR1 MNHEY and CDR2 SVGEGT. This CDR3 contains 16 residues. For the CDR3, the DNA is TGTGCCAGCCTCGCCTCGGGGGTAAAGTTACGTAATGGGCAGTTCTTC. Translation: CASLASGVKLRNGQFF.

The chain couples TRBV9 to TRBJ2-3, with 7 bases fitting TRBD2. The CDR3 has 18 residues. V lost 1 base, J lost 5 bases, and 16 bases stayed unmatched. Germline lookup yields CDR1 SGDLS and CDR2 YYNGEE. CDR3 protein: CASSVSPRGAGSIDTQYF. For the CDR3, the DNA is TGTGCCAGCAGCGTAAGTCCCCGGGGAGCGGGGTCCATAGATACGCAGTATTTT.

As to this clonotype: This clone may be a read error of a much larger clone one base away. This chain uses TRBV10-3 with TRBJ2-1, with D uncertain. V lost 3 bases to trimming and J lost 10 bases, with 10 bases between them. This CDR3 is 12 amino acids long. Germline loops: CDR1 ENHRY, CDR2 SYGVKD. CDR3 bases: TGTGCCATCAGTGAATTGGCCTACGAGCAGTTCTTC. This translates into CAISELAYEQFF.

This chain joins TRBV21-1 and TRBJ2-4; TRBD1 is taken as the D call from the table, unchecked against the DNA. TRBV21-1 is an annotated pseudogene. CDR3 length equals 14 residues. The CDR3 loop is CASSKHPDKNIQYF. DNA of the CDR3: TGTGCCAGCAGCAAACACCCGGACAAAAACATTCAGTACTTC.

The rearrangement joins TRBV11-2 to TRBJ2-3, with TRBD2 matching over 13 bases. CDR3 length: 18 residues. Germline V gives CDR1 SGHAT, CDR2 FQNNGV. The V segment lost 4 bases and the J segment 5 bases; nucleotides outside the gene matches: 12. The CDR3 DNA is TGTGCCAGCAGCTCCCGATGGACTAGCGGGAGTGGGGGAGATACGCAGTATTTT. This codes for CASSSRWTSGSGGDTQYF.

The J gene is TRBJ1-5, the V gene TRBV24-1; D not certain. This CDR3 spans 15 amino acids. The V end was cut by 4 bases, the J end by 2 bases, with 11 bases between. CDR1 KGHDR and CDR2 SFDVKD come from the germline V gene. The CDR3 DNA follows: TGTGCCACCAGTGACAGCTCCCTGGGCAATCAGCCCCAGCATTTT. Translation gives CATSDSSLGNQPQHF.

This clonotype has only a few counts. V is TRBV6-2 or TRBV6-3 and J is TRBJ2-1, with a possible D match to TRBD2 (5 bases). V shed 0 bases and J shed 4 bases, with 10 bases lying between them. The germline CDR1 and CDR2 sequences are MNHEY and SVGEGT. CDR3 length: 15 amino acids. The CDR3 DNA reads as TGTGCCAGCAGTTACTCGGCTAGCAGGTACAATGAGCAGTTCTTC. Amino acid sequence: CASSYSASRYNEQFF.

This chain joins TRBV20-1 and TRBJ1-5; 8 bases are shared with TRBD1. After removal of 3 bases from V and 2 bases from J, the junction contained 6 bases not matched to a gene. The germline gives CDR1 DFQATT, CDR2 SNEGSKA (reference sequence). The CDR3 has 15 amino acids. The CDR3 is CSARTTGGGNQPQHF. CDR3 DNA sequence: TGCAGTGCTAGGACTACAGGGGGAGGCAATCAGCCCCAGCATTTT.

V gene TRBV12-3 or TRBV12-4 combines with J gene TRBJ2-3; 13 positions match TRBD2. The J segment lost 4 bases and the V segment lost 6 bases, leaving 10 bases of the junction unmatched. CDR3 length equals 17 residues. Here the CDR3 DNA reads TGTGCCAGCAGCCGAGGACTAGCGGGAGATATGGCAGATACGCAGTATTTT. This translates into CASSRGLAGDMADTQYF.

The table lists this clonotype with a few counts. The chain has TRBV6-2 or TRBV6-3 and TRBJ2-5; tentatively, D is TRBD2 (5 bases). Between the trimmed V and J ends, which lost 7 bases and 7 bases, there was a span of 10 bases. Germline lookup yields CDR1 MNHEY and CDR2 SVGEGT. The CDR3 length is 11 residues. CDR3 sequence reads: CASNQGRTQYF. CDR3 bases: TGTGCCAGCAACCAAGGGAGGACCCAGTACTTC.

This chain joins TRBV20-1 and TRBJ2-5; possibly TRBD2 for D (6 bases). The CDR3 runs to 12 residues. V was pared by 2 bases and J by 11 bases, with 15 bases between. Germline CDR1 DFQATT, CDR2 SNEGSKA (reference sequence). CDR3 nucleotide sequence: TGCAGTGCTAGAAAGACTAGTAAGGAGCAGTACTTC. This translates into CSARKTSKEQYF.

The chain has TRBV29-1 and TRBJ1-5; 7 positions agree with TRBD1. Losses at the gene ends were 4 bases for V and 0 bases for J; bases not matched to a gene: 6. Germline CDR1 reads SQVTM; CDR2 reads ANQGSEA. The CDR3 runs to 15 residues. The CDR3 is CSVGGGSDSNQPQHF. As DNA, the CDR3 is TGCAGCGTTGGAGGGGGCAGCGATAGCAATCAGCCCCAGCATTTT.

The J gene is TRBJ2-1, the V gene TRBV20-1, with D possibly matching TRBD2 (5 bases). This CDR3 is built from 14 residues. V shed 6 bases and J shed 8 bases, with 20 bases lying between them. CDR1 and CDR2 from the germline V gene are DFQATT and SNEGSKA (reference sequence). The CDR3 region is CSARRRAVADEQFF. The CDR3 nucleotides are TGCAGTGCCAGACGACGAGCGGTGGCCGATGAGCAGTTCTTC.

This clonotype came up a few times. The V call is TRBV6-5, the J call TRBJ2-5; TRBD2 aligns across 7 bases. The CDR3 extends over 14 amino acids. Trimming removed 10 bases from V and 7 bases from J; junction bases left unmatched: 15. Germline V gene sequence: CDR1 MNHEY, CDR2 SVGAGI. The CDR3 loop reads CATRVGGSFVTQYF. The CDR3 DNA sequence: TGTGCCACCAGGGTCGGCGGGAGTTTTGTGACCCAGTACTTC.

The chain joins TRBV28 to TRBJ2-3; the match to TRBD2 covers 10 bases. There are 13 residues in the CDR3. V was clipped by 1 base and J by 14 bases; unmatched bases: 6. The germline V gene encodes CDR1 MDHEN and CDR2 SYDVKM. The CDR3 region is CASSLFPGLARYF. The CDR3, as DNA: TGTGCCAGCAGTTTATTCCCGGGACTAGCGAGGTATTTT.

The V and J genes are TRBV6-4 and TRBJ2-1; 8 positions agree with TRBD2. Germline V gene sequence: CDR1 MRHNA, CDR2 SNTAGT. This CDR3 is built from 16 residues. With V trimmed by 0 bases and J by 3 bases, 4 bases remained unmatched. The CDR3 bases are TGTGCCAGCAGTGACTCCTTAGCGGGGAACTACAATGAGCAGTTCTTC. Its protein is CASSDSLAGNYNEQFF.

The chain has TRBV5-1 and TRBJ1-2; TRBD1 is a possible D gene (6 bases). The CDR3 is 15 amino acids. Germline loops: CDR1 SGHRS, CDR2 YFSETQ. Trimming cost V 0 bases and J 3 bases, with 12 bases left between them. The CDR3 spells CASSLDLQGYYGYTF. The CDR3 coding sequence is TGCGCCAGCAGCTTGGACCTACAGGGCTACTATGGCTACACCTTC.

This clonotype was observed a few times. This chain connects TRBV12-3 or TRBV12-4 to TRBJ2-1; D is undetermined. The CDR3 has 15 amino acids. The V end lost 4 bases, the J end lost 0 bases, and 10 bases lay between the germline ends. The CDR3 region has the DNA TGTGCCAGCAGTTCCCTGGGTGTCTCCTACAATGAGCAGTTCTTC. It translates to CASSSLGVSYNEQFF.

This clonotype has at least ten counts. This rearrangement joins TRBV20-1 to TRBJ1-4; 7 bases agree with TRBD1. Germline CDR1 is DFQATT and CDR2 is SNEGSKA (reference sequence). This CDR3 is built from 15 residues. With 1 base clipped from V and 7 bases from J, the junction kept 9 bases outside the gene matches. DNA for the CDR3: TGCAGTGCTAGAGTTATGGGAGGGGGCATTGAAAAACTGTTTTTT. Translating gives CSARVMGGGIEKLFF.

This clonotype was seen more than once but under ten times. V and J are TRBV7-2 and TRBJ2-3; D may be TRBD1 or TRBD2 (6 bases each). The CDR3 has 13 amino acids. Per germline, CDR1 SGHTA and CDR2 FQGNSA. V gave up 6 bases and J gave up 5 bases, with 12 bases separating them. The CDR3 reads CASSRGAGDTQYF. In DNA form, the CDR3 reads TGTGCCAGCAGTAGGGGGGCCGGAGATACGCAGTATTTT.

This clonotype was observed a handful of times. The V gene is TRBV5-4, the J gene TRBJ2-1; D is unclear. V lost 4 bases, J lost 2 bases, and 13 bases lay in between. The CDR3 runs 15 residues. Germline CDR1 reads SGHNT; CDR2 reads YYREEE (reference sequence). The CDR3 DNA reads as TGTGCCAGCAGCCCAGACTCACAGACCTACAATGAGCAGTTCTTC. Translated: CASSPDSQTYNEQFF.

The rearrangement links TRBV4-2 to TRBJ1-1, with D possibly matching TRBD1 (5 bases). Germline assignment: CDR1 LGHNA and CDR2 YNFKEQ. The CDR3 spans 14 residues. Between the trimmed V and J ends, which lost 0 bases and 8 bases, there was a span of 13 bases. CDR3 bases: TGTGCCAGCAGCCAAGAGGGGGGGATTACAGAAGCTTTCTTT. This codes for CASSQEGGITEAFF.

The J gene is TRBJ1-1, the V gene TRBV7-2; D is undetermined. V was clipped by 1 base and J by 4 bases, with 19 bases between them. Germline CDR1 reads SGHTA; CDR2 reads FQGNSA. There are 17 residues in the CDR3. CDR3: CASSLVSGQVLVTEAFF. DNA for the CDR3: TGTGCCAGCAGCTTAGTTTCAGGCCAGGTTTTGGTCACTGAAGCTTTCTTT.

The chain uses TRBV4-2 and TRBJ2-6, with 8 positions matching TRBD2. The germline V gene encodes CDR1 LGHNA and CDR2 YNFKEQ. This CDR3 has 17 residues. V dropped 5 bases and J dropped 0; count of bases not matched to a gene: 6. DNA of the CDR3: TGTGCCAGCAGCTACCTAGCGGGCTTCTCTGGGGCCAACGTCCTGACTTTC. Translated: CASSYLAGFSGANVLTF.

This clonotype has more than one count but fewer than ten. The chain's CDR3 is CASSRGQPGAMNTEAFF. CDR3 bases: TGCGCCAGCAGCCGGGGACAGCCAGGGGCCATGAACACTGAAGCTTTCTTT. The rearrangement joins TRBV5-1 to TRBJ1-1; 7 bases align to TRBD1. The CDR3 spans 17 residues. Trimming cost V 4 bases and J 0 bases; bases outside gene matches: 12. CDR1 SGHRS and CDR2 YFSETQ come from the germline V gene. Combining the CDR3 with reference TRBV5-1 and TRBJ1-1 gives the whole variable domain KAGVTQTPRYLIKTRGQQVTLSCSPISGHRSVSWYQQTPGQGLQFLFEYFSETQRNKGNFPGRFSGRQFSNSRSEMNVSTLELGDSALYLCASSRGQPGAMNTEAFFGQGTRLTVV.